The 27 T cell receptor beta chains below come from one sample, sequenced in a study of molecular identifiers for immune sequencing clone quantification. MiXCR, run by TCRdb on the PCR reads, gives a single entry per CDR3 protein. Among approximately 320,000 distinct CDR3 sequences, roughly a quarter were seen once, and the ten largest hold 0.74%. The sample comprised naive CD8+ T cells from blood, with Jurkat cell RNA spiked in. Subset in this sample: FACS-sorted CD8+CD4-CCR7+CD45RA+ naive T cells. These receptor sequences come from a human donor in good health. Some libraries in this study had Jurkat cell RNA spiked in.

Ten or more counts support this clonotype. The V and J genes are TRBV4-1 and TRBJ2-3; D is ambiguous. The CDR3 has 12 residues. V was trimmed by 1 base and J by 6 bases, leaving 5 bases between them. In germline, CDR1 is MGHRA, CDR2 YSYEKL. CDR3: CASSQARDTQYF. The CDR3 DNA reads as TGCGCCAGCAGCCAAGCTCGGGATACGCAGTATTTT.

This clonotype was seen repeatedly, ten times or more. J is TRBJ1-1 and V is TRBV7-2; possibly TRBD1 for D (5 bases). V dropped 1 base and J dropped 4 bases, with 10 bases sitting between them. Per the germline V gene, CDR1 is SGHTA and CDR2 is FQGNSA. This CDR3 comprises 14 residues. Here the CDR3 reads CASSLDAGVTEAFF. The CDR3 nucleotides read TGTGCCAGCAGCTTAGATGCGGGGGTCACTGAAGCTTTCTTT.

This chain uses TRBV3-1 with TRBJ2-1; D perhaps matches TRBD1 (6 bases). This CDR3 comprises 13 residues. Germline lookup yields CDR1 LGHDT and CDR2 YNNKEL (reference sequence). Between the trimmed V and J ends, which lost 6 bases and 4 bases, there was a span of 10 bases. DNA of the CDR3: TGTGCCAGCAGAGAGGGGGTTTACAATGAGCAGTTCTTC. It specifies CASREGVYNEQFF.

This clonotype was detected many times. This chain links TRBV19 with TRBJ2-2; D unclear. There are 15 residues in the CDR3. The ends were cut back, 3 bases at V and 6 bases at J, with 14 bases in the middle. Germline CDR1 is LNHDA and CDR2 is SQIVND (reference sequence). CDR3 in DNA: TGTGCCAGTAGTATGGGCTACGGTCTAGCCGGGGAGCTGTTTTTT. Its protein product is CASSMGYGLAGELFF.

About this clonotype itself: A much larger clone differs from this one at a single base, so this may be a read error. The J gene is TRBJ1-5, the V gene TRBV6-2 or TRBV6-3; D call uncertain. Germline CDR1 is MNHEY and CDR2 is SVGEGT. The CDR3 length is 14 residues. The ends were cut back, 8 bases at V and 0 bases at J, with 11 bases in the middle. The CDR3 DNA reads as TGTGCCAGCTGCTTCGGGGATAGCAATCAGCCCCAGCATTTT. Amino acids: CASCFGDSNQPQHF.

The chain links TRBV6-2 or TRBV6-3 to TRBJ2-7; TRBD1 matches 7 bases. CDR1 is MNHEY and CDR2 is SVGEGT in the germline V gene. The CDR3 extends over 13 amino acids. V shed 7 bases and J 3 bases; nucleotides not matched to a gene: 6. This CDR3 reads CASNRDSDYEQYF. The CDR3 nucleotides read TGTGCCAGCAACCGGGACAGTGACTACGAGCAGTACTTC.

To note about this clonotype: This could be a read error, since a much larger clone is one nucleotide away. The gene calls are TRBV4-3 and TRBJ2-1; 9 bases map to TRBD2. The germline V gene encodes CDR1 LGHNA and CDR2 YSLEER. The CDR3 is made up of 17 amino acids. The CDR3 reads CASGQEPLVAGVSEQFF. DNA for the CDR3: TGCGCCAGCGGCCAAGAACCCCTAGTAGCGGGAGTTAGTGAGCAGTTCTTC.

V is TRBV12-3 or TRBV12-4 and J is TRBJ1-4, with TRBD1 matching 9 bases. This CDR3 region has 14 residues. Losses at the gene ends were 7 bases for V and 7 bases for J; bases not matched to a gene: 7. CDR3 region: CASTLGQGGEKLFF. For the CDR3, the DNA is TGTGCCAGCACACTGGGACAGGGAGGTGAAAAACTGTTTTTT.

CDR3 amino acids: CASSPRLGQGALGIYEQYF. CDR3 in DNA: TGTGCCAGCAGCCCCCGACTGGGACAGGGGGCGCTTGGGATCTACGAGCAGTACTTC. V usage is TRBV7-9 and J usage is TRBJ2-7, with TRBD1 matching 12 bases. The junction had 17 bases not matched to a gene; V was cut back by 5 bases and J by 3 bases. The CDR3 is 19 amino acids. CDR1 and CDR2 (germline): SEHNR, FQNEAQ (reference sequence).

This clonotype occurred a few times. V gene TRBV21-1 combines with J gene TRBJ2-4; the table calls TRBD1, which could not be checked here. TRBV21-1 is labeled a pseudogene. The CDR3 runs to 16 residues. The CDR3 coding sequence is TGTGCCAGCAGATCAGGGACAGCCAAAGCCAAAAACATTCAGTACTTC. The encoded protein is CASRSGTAKAKNIQYF.

This clonotype was counted many times. This chain uses TRBV10-2 with TRBJ1-1; the D gene is possibly TRBD1 (5 bases). CDR3 length: 16 amino acids. In germline, CDR1 is WSHSY, CDR2 SAAADI. Between the trimmed V and J ends, which lost 3 bases and 0 bases, there was a span of 14 bases. Here the CDR3 reads CASSDWRGLMNTEAFF. CDR3 nucleotide sequence: TGCGCCAGCAGTGATTGGAGGGGTCTCATGAACACTGAAGCTTTCTTT.

The chain couples TRBV27 to TRBJ2-1; 9 nucleotides line up with TRBD2. The CDR3 contains 15 residues. The J segment lost 8 bases and the V segment lost 5 bases, leaving 10 bases of the junction unmatched. The germline V gene has CDR1 MNHEY and CDR2 SMNVEV (reference sequence). The CDR3 sequence: CASSLLAGPQDEQFF. CDR3 sequence (DNA): TGTGCCAGCAGTCTTCTAGCGGGACCCCAGGATGAGCAGTTCTTC.

This clonotype was found a few times. The chain has TRBV12-3 or TRBV12-4 and TRBJ2-3, with 9 bases aligning to TRBD2. The CDR3 consists of 15 residues. V lost 5 bases, J lost 4 bases, and 7 bases stayed unmatched. DNA for the CDR3: TGTGCCAGCAGTCTGGGGACTAGCACAGCAGATACGCAGTATTTT. It encodes CASSLGTSTADTQYF.

The chain couples TRBV9 to TRBJ1-1; D remains unclear. V lost 0 bases to trimming and J lost 1 base, with 10 bases between them. The germline V gene encodes CDR1 SGDLS and CDR2 YYNGEE. This CDR3 contains 15 residues. This CDR3 is CASSVDGPQNTEAFF. CDR3 bases: TGTGCCAGCAGCGTAGATGGGCCTCAGAACACTGAAGCTTTCTTT.

This clonotype was observed a handful of times. One end of the junction varies from germline; a read error may be responsible. The rearrangement uses TRBV9 and TRBJ1-1, with unresolved D. This CDR3 is built from 14 residues. The V gene's germline CDR1 is SGDLS and CDR2 YYNGEE. The CDR3 DNA reads as TGTGCCAGCAGCTCCAGTTACATGAACACTGGAGCTTTCTTT. This encodes CASSSSYMNTGAFF.

The chain combines TRBV6-5 with TRBJ1-1; D may be TRBD1 (6 bases). The CDR3 runs to 12 residues. Germline lookup yields CDR1 MNHEY and CDR2 SVGAGI. Trimming took 2 bases from V and 8 from J, leaving 9 bases between them. The CDR3 here is CASSYGGPEAFF. The CDR3, as DNA: TGTGCCAGCAGTTACGGGGGGCCCGAAGCTTTCTTT.

This clonotype was detected ten times or more. The chain is built from TRBV6-6 and TRBJ2-2, with TRBD1 identical over 11 bases. V was pared by 4 bases and J by 1 base, with 5 bases of the junction left unmatched. There are 17 residues in the CDR3. CDR1 is MNHNY, CDR2 SVGAGI, per germline (reference sequence). The CDR3 bases are TGTGCCAGCAGTTCCCGGACAGGGGGCATGAACACCGGGGAGCTGTTTTTT. It encodes CASSSRTGGMNTGELFF.

Note on this clonotype: An end of the junction differs from the germline gene, which may be a read error. The CDR3 sequence: CASSHDRGNSIYF. CDR3 in DNA: TGCGCCAGCAGCCACGACAGGGGAAACTCCATATATTTT. The chain combines TRBV4-1 with TRBJ1-3, with 8 bases lining up with TRBD1. The CDR3 is made up of 13 amino acids. Germline V gene data show CDR1 as MGHRA and CDR2 as YSYEKL.

The rearrangement links TRBV4-3 to TRBJ2-3, with 9 bases that match TRBD2. This CDR3 region has 17 residues. CDR1 and CDR2 from the germline V gene are LGHNA and YSLEER. V shed 0 bases and J 5 bases; nucleotides not matched to a gene: 9. This CDR3 reads CASSQDRLAGNKDTQYF. CDR3 nucleotides: TGCGCCAGCAGCCAAGATCGGCTAGCGGGGAATAAAGATACGCAGTATTTT.

The table lists this clonotype with many counts. Relative to the germline gene, one junction end is altered; a read error may explain this. The chain is built from TRBV5-1 and TRBJ1-4, with 7 bases matching TRBD1. The CDR3 sequence is 14 residues long. In germline, CDR1 is SGHRS, CDR2 YFSETQ. The DNA of the CDR3 is TGTGCCAGCAGCTTAGGGCAGGGGGAAGAAAAACTGTTTTTT. Amino acids: CASSLGQGEEKLFF. Using reference TRBV5-1 and TRBJ1-4 for the parts outside the CDR3, the full variable domain is KAGVTQTPRYLIKTRGQQVTLSCSPISGHRSVSWYQQTPGQGLQFLFEYFSETQRNKGNFPGRFSGRQFSNSRSEMNVSTLELGDSALYLCASSLGQGEEKLFFGSGTQLSVL.

A remark on this clonotype: This may come from a read error, since a much larger clone is one base off. The V call is TRBV7-9, the J call TRBJ2-5; D not certain. This CDR3 has 14 residues. V was cut by 3 bases and J by 5 bases, with 13 bases left in between. Germline V lookup: CDR1 SEHNR, CDR2 FQNEAQ (reference sequence). The CDR3 sequence: CASSFALRLETQYF. In nucleotides, the CDR3 is TGTGCCAGCAGCTTCGCGTTGAGGTTGGAGACCCAGTACTTC. Filled out from reference TRBV7-9 and TRBJ2-5, the complete variable domain reads DTGVSQNPRHKITKRGQNVTFRCDPISEHNRLYWYRQTLGQGPEFLTYFQNEAQLEKSRLLSDRFSAERPKGSFSTLEIQRTEQGDSAMYLCASSFALRLETQYFGPGTRLLVL.

This clonotype was seen many times. The chain has TRBV28 and TRBJ2-2; tentatively, D is TRBD2 (6 bases). Trimming took off 7 bases at V and 5 bases at J, with 17 bases between the two ends. Germline V lookup: CDR1 MDHEN, CDR2 SYDVKM. CDR3 length equals 15 residues. CDR3 protein: CASIPQRVETGELFF. The DNA of the CDR3 is TGTGCCAGCATTCCGCAGCGGGTGGAGACCGGGGAGCTGTTTTTT. Looking up the rest from reference TRBV28 and TRBJ2-2 gives the full variable domain: DVKVTQSSRYLVKRTGEKVFLECVQDMDHENMFWYRQDPGLGLRLIYFSYDVKMKEKGDIPEGYSVSREKKERFSLILESASTNQTSMYLCASIPQRVETGELFFGEGSRLTVL.

The chain joins TRBV6-2 or TRBV6-3 to TRBJ2-7; TRBD2 might be the D (7 bases). Trimming took off 6 bases at V and 0 bases at J, with 18 bases between the two ends. The germline CDR1 and CDR2 sequences are MNHEY and SVGEGT. The CDR3 contains 16 residues. CDR3 sequence reads: CASSFRGLADSYEQYF. CDR3 bases: TGTGCCAGCAGCTTCCGGGGGCTAGCGGACTCCTACGAGCAGTACTTC.

Points on this clonotype: One end of the junction is discordant with germline, which a read error may explain. V gene TRBV5-1 combines with J gene TRBJ2-7, with a tentative D call TRBD1 (6 bases). Germline V gives CDR1 SGHRS, CDR2 YFSETQ. The CDR3 runs to 13 residues. CDR3 protein: CACSWGPSYEQYF. The CDR3 DNA reads as TGCGCCTGCAGCTGGGGGCCGTCCTACGAGCAGTACTTC.

V and J are TRBV7-9 and TRBJ1-6, with no clear D. The V end lost 1 base, the J end lost 10 bases, and 5 bases lay between the germline ends. The CDR3 totals 12 residues. Germline CDR1 reads SEHNR; CDR2 reads FQNEAQ (reference sequence). The CDR3 DNA is TGTGCCAGCAGCTTAGTGTCATCACCCCTCCACTTT. This gives the protein CASSLVSSPLHF. The full variable domain, rest sourced from reference TRBV7-9 and TRBJ1-6, is DTGVSQNPRHKITKRGQNVTFRCDPISEHNRLYWYRQTLGQGPEFLTYFQNEAQLEKSRLLSDRFSAERPKGSFSTLEIQRTEQGDSAMYLCASSLVSSPLHFGNGTRLTVT.

This clonotype was found a few times. An end of the junction does not agree with germline; a read error may underlie this. This rearrangement joins TRBV4-1 to TRBJ2-3; a possible D gene is TRBD2 (6 bases). Germline CDR1 and CDR2: MGHRA and YSYEKL. This CDR3 has 16 amino acids. For the CDR3, the DNA is TGCACCAGCAGCCAAGTCGGCGGGGACCCCACAGATACGCAGTATTTT. The encoded protein is CTSSQVGGDPTDTQYF.

This clonotype was seen repeatedly, ten times or more. The rearrangement joins TRBV11-2 to TRBJ2-1; 9 bases line up with TRBD1. The CDR3 runs 15 residues. Germline values: CDR1 SGHAT, CDR2 FQNNGV. J lost 5 bases, V lost 5 bases, and 7 bases had no gene match. CDR3 DNA sequence: TGTGCCAGCAGCCAAACAGGGGGCTTCGACAATGAGCAGTTCTTC. Amino acids: CASSQTGGFDNEQFF.